The source of this T cell receptor beta chain is a study of T cells after yellow fever vaccination. In this sample, this clonotype turned up a few times. V dropped 8 bases and J dropped 3; count of bases not matched to a gene: 8. The CDR3 length is 14 residues. The germline V gene encodes CDR1 SQVTM and CDR2 ANQGSEA. One entry per CDR3 protein, called by TCRdb with MiXCR from the 5' RACE reads. The repertoire has some 600,000 distinct CDR3 sequences, roughly an eighth of them found once; the top ten carry about 15%. This specimen consisted of PBMCs, obtained on the day of the yellow fever booster vaccination. The chain employs TRBV29-1 and TRBJ2-3, with 10 bases matching TRBD1. This TCR was recovered from a man aged 25-45 years who received the YFV17D yellow fever vaccine. Here the CDR3 DNA reads TGCAGCACTGCCGGGACAGGGGTTACAGATACGCAGTATTTT. Translating gives CSTAGTGVTDTQYF.